This T cell receptor (beta chain) was retrieved from a study of T cell responses to AZD1222 COVID-19 vaccine. The study's findings and limits: Two AZD1222 administrations were followed by greater Spike-specific TCR breadth and depth. Just a handful of people given AZD1222 tested seropositive at baseline.

Sequenced by immunoSEQ multiplex PCR; TCRdb stores in-frame clones only, minus some. This sample has 150,000 to 200,000 clones, with less than 95% found just once. This CDR3 has 14 amino acids. With 3 bases removed from V and 1 base from J, the gap between germline ends came to 13 bases. Germline-derived CDR1 and CDR2 are DFQATT and SNEGSKA (reference sequence). On this clone: Its antigen is as yet unknown.

The material sequenced was peripheral blood, taken on day 0 of AZD1222 vaccination. This rearrangement joins TRBV20-1 to TRBJ2-7, with D perhaps TRBD2 (7 bases). The source is an adult in good health. The CDR3 bases are TGCAGTGCTAGTGGGGGGGGCAAGTCCTACGAGCAGTACTTC. Amino acid sequence: CSASGGGKSYEQYF.